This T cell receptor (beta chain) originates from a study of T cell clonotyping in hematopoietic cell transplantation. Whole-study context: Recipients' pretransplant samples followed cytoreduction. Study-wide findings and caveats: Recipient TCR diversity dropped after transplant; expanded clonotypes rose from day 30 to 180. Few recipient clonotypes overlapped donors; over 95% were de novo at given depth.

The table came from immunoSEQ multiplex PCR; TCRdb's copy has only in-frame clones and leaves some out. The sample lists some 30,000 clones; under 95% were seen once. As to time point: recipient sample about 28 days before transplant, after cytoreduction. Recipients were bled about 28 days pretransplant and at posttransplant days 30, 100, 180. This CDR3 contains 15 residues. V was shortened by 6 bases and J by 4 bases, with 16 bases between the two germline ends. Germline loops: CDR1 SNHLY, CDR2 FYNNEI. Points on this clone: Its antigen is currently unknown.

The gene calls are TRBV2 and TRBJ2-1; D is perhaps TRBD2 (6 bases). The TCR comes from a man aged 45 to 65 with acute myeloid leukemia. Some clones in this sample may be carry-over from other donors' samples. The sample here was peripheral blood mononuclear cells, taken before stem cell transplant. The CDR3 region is CASRPEGALYNEQFF. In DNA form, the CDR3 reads TGTGCCAGCAGGCCGGAGGGCGCCTTATACAATGAGCAGTTCTTC. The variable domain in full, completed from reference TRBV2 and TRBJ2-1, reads EPEVTQTPSHQVTQMGQEVILRCVPISNHLYFYWYRQILGQKVEFLVSFYNNEISEKSEIFDDQFSVERPDGSNFTLKIRSTKLEDSAMYFCASRPEGALYNEQFFGPGTRLTVL.